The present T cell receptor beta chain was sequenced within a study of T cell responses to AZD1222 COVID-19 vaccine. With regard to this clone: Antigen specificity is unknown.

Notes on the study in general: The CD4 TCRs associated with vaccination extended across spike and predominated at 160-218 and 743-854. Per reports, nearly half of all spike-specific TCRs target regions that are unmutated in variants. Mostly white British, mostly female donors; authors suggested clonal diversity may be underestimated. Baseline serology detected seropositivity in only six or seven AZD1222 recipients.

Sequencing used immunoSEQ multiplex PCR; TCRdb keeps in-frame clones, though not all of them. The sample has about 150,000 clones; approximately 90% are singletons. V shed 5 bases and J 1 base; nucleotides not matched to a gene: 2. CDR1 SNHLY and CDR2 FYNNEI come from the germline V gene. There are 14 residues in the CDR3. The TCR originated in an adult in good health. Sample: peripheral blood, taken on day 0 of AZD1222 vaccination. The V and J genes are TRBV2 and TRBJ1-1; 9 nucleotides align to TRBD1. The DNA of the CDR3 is TGTGCCAGCAGTAGGGACAGGGCGAACACTGAAGCTTTCTTT. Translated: CASSRDRANTEAFF.